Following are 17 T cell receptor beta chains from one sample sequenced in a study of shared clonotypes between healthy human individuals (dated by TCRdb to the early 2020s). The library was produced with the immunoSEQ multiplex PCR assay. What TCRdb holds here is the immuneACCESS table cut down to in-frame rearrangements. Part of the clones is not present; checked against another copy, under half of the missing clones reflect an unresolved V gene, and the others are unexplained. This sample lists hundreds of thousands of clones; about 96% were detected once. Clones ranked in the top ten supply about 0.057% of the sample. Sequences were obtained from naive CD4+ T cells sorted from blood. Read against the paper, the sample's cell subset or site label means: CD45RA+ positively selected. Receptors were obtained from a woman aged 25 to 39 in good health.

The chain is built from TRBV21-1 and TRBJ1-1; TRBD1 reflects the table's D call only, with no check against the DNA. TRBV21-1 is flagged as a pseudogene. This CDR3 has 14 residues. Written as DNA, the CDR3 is TGTGCCAGCAGCAAAAGGAACAGGGGGTCTGAAGCTTTCTTT. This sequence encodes CASSKRNRGSEAFF.

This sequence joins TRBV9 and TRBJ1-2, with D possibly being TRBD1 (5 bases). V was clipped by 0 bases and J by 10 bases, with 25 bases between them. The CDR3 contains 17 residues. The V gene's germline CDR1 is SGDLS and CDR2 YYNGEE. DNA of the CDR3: TGTGCCAGCAGCGTAGGGTTCGCTGGACAACCAACTATCGACTACACCTTC. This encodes CASSVGFAGQPTIDYTF.

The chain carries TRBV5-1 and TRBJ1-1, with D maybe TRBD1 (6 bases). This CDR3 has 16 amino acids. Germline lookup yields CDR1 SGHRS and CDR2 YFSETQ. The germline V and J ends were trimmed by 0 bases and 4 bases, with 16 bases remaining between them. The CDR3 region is CASSLAARGLTTEAFF. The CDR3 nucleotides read TGCGCCAGCAGCTTGGCAGCACGGGGGCTGACCACTGAAGCTTTCTTT.

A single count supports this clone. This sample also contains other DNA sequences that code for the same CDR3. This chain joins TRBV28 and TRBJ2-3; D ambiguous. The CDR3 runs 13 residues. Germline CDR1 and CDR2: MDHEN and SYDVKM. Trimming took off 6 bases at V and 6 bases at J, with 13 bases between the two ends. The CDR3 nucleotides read TGTGCCAGCAGCAGCCCCCCGGGCGATACGCAGTATTTT. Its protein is CASSSPPGDTQYF.

The CDR3 DNA reads as TGTGCCAGCAGTGATGTGCGGAGGGCCCTCCCAGATACGCAGTATTTT. It is translated as CASSDVRRALPDTQYF. The chain couples TRBV2 to TRBJ2-3, with D tentatively TRBD2 (6 bases). The length of the CDR3 is 16 residues. Trimming cost V 3 bases and J 4 bases, with 17 bases left between them. Germline assignment: CDR1 SNHLY and CDR2 FYNNEI.

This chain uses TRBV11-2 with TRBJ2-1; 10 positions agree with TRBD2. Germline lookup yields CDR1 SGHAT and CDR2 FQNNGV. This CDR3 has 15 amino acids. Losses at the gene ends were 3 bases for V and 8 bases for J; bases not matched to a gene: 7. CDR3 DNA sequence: TGTGCCAGCAGCTTTGTGGCTAGCGGGAGTCATGAGCAGTTCTTC. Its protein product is CASSFVASGSHEQFF.

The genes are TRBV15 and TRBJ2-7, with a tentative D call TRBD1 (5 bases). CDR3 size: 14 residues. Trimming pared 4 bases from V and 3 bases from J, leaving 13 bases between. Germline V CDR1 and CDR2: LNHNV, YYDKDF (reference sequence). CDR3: CATSNPGIVYEQYF. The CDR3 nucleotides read TGTGCCACCAGCAACCCAGGGATAGTCTACGAGCAGTACTTC.

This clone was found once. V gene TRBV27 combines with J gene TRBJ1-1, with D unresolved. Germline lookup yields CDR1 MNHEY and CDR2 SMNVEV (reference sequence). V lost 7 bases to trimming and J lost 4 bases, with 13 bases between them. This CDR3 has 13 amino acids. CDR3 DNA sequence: TGTGCCAGCAATGGCGGGAGAATCACTGAAGCTTTCTTT. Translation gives CASNGGRITEAFF.

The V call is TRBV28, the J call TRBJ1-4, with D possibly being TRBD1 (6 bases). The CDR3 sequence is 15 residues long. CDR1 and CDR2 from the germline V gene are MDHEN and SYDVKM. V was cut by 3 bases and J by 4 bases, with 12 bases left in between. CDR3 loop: CASSLGTLNNEKLFF. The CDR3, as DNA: TGTGCCAGCAGTTTGGGGACATTGAATAATGAAAAACTGTTTTTT.

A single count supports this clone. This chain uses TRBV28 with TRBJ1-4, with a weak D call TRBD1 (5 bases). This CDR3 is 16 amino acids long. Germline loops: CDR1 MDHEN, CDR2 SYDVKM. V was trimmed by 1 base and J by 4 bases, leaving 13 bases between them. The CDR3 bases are TGTGCCAGCAGTTTATATGCCCAGGGTGTTAATGAAAAACTGTTTTTT. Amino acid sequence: CASSLYAQGVNEKLFF.

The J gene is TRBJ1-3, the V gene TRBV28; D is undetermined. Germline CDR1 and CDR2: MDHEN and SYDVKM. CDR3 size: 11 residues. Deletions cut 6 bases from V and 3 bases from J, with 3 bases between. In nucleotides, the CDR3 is TGTGCCAGCAGAATTGGAAACACCATATATTTT. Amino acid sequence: CASRIGNTIYF.

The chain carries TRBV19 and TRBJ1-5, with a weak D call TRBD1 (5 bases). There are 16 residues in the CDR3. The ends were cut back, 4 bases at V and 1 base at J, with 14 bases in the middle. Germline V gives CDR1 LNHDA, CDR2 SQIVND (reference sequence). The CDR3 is CASSNLGTSSNQPQHF. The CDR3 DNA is TGTGCCAGTAGTAACCTCGGGACCTCGAGCAATCAGCCCCAGCATTTT. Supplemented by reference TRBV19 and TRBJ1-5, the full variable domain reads DGGITQSPKYLFRKEGQNVTLSCEQNLNHDAMYWYRQDPGQGLRLIYYSQIVNDFQKGDIAEGYSVSREKKESFPLTVTSAQKNPTAFYLCASSNLGTSSNQPQHFGDGTRLSIL.

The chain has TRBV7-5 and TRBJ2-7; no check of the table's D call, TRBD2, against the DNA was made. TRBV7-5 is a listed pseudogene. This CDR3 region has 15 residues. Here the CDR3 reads CVRSFRPLLSYEQYF. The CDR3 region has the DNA TGTGTCAGAAGCTTTCGCCCGCTATTATCCTACGAGCAGTACTTC.

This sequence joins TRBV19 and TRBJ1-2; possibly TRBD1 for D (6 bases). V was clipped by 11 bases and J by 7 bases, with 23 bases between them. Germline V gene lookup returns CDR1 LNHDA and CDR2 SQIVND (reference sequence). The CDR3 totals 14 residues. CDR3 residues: CAATSGTYLFGYTF. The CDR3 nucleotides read TGTGCCGCAACGTCCGGGACATATCTTTTTGGCTACACCTTC.

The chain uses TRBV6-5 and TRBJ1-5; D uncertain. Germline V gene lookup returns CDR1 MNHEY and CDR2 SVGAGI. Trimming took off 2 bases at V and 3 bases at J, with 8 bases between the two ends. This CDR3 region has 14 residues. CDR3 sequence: CASSYDGFNQPQHF. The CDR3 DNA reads TGTGCCAGCAGTTACGATGGGTTCAATCAGCCCCAGCATTTT.

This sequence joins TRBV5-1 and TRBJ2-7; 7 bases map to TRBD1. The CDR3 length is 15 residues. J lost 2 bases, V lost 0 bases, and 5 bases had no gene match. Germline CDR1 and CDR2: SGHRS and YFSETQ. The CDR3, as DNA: TGCGCCAGCAGCTTGGCCCTGGGACAGCCCTACGAGCAGTACTTC. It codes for CASSLALGQPYEQYF.

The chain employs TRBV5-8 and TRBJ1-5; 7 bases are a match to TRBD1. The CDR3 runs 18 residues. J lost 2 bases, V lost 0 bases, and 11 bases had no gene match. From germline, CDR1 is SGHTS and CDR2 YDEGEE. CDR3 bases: TGTGCCAGCAGCTTGGCTCGGGACAGTGGGGACCGCAATCAGCCCCAGCATTTT. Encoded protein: CASSLARDSGDRNQPQHF.